The 15 T cell receptor beta chains below come from one sample, sequenced in a study of T cell repertoires in cytomegalovirus infection. TCRdb reprocessed the reads via MiXCR and lists one record per CDR3 protein. The sample includes fewer than 200,000 distinct CDR3 sequences, approximately 19% of them seen just once. The specimen was PBMCs. Receptors originate from a human donor in good health (CMV status not recorded). Some clones in this sample may be carry-over from other donors' samples.

The rearrangement joins TRBV5-5 to TRBJ2-1; 12 bases are shared with TRBD2. Germline trimming cut 4 bases from V and 3 bases from J; bases unmatched to any gene: 8. The CDR3 length is 17 residues. Germline assignment: CDR1 SGHKS and CDR2 YYEKEE (reference sequence). In DNA, the CDR3 is TGTGCCAGCAGCATGAGACTAGCGGGAGCTGTCTACAATGAGCAGTTCTTC. Protein sequence: CASSMRLAGAVYNEQFF.

The rearrangement joins TRBV2 to TRBJ2-2, with 9 bases fitting TRBD2. Trimming at V came to 4 bases and at J to 6 bases, leaving 12 bases not matched to a gene. CDR3 length equals 17 residues. The germline V gene encodes CDR1 SNHLY and CDR2 FYNNEI. The CDR3 is CASSAGVSGGAAGELFF. CDR3 coding DNA: TGTGCCAGCAGTGCCGGTGTTAGCGGGGGAGCGGCCGGGGAGCTGTTTTTT.

The rearrangement uses TRBV12-3 or TRBV12-4 and TRBJ1-4; possible D gene TRBD1, 5 bases. The CDR3 is made up of 14 amino acids. Trimming pared 6 bases from V and 8 bases from J, leaving 16 bases between. The DNA for the CDR3 is TGTGCCAGCAGCTGGAGACAGACGCACGAAAAACTGTTTTTT. Protein: CASSWRQTHEKLFF.

This clonotype has at least ten counts. The chain employs TRBV6-5 and TRBJ1-1; unclear D gene. Germline CDR1 MNHEY, CDR2 SVGAGI. With 2 bases removed from V and 3 bases from J, the gap between germline ends came to 10 bases. The CDR3 contains 14 residues. As DNA, the CDR3 is TGTGCCAGCAGTTACGGTTTTGGGCACACTGAAGCTTTCTTT. This gives the protein CASSYGFGHTEAFF.

There are a few counts of this clonotype. The chain employs TRBV25-1 and TRBJ2-7; TRBD2 matches 11 bases. Germline CDR1 and CDR2: MGHDK and SYGVNS. The V and J ends lost 2 bases and 3 bases, in that order; junction bases with no gene match: 18. The CDR3 is made up of 20 amino acids. CDR3 nucleotide sequence: TGTGCCAGCAGTGAAGGGACGGGACTAGCGGATCGCACGCTCCTCTACGAGCAGTACTTC. It is translated as CASSEGTGLADRTLLYEQYF.

The gene calls are TRBV7-2 and TRBJ1-1; 10 positions agree with TRBD1. The V gene's germline CDR1 is SGHTA and CDR2 FQGNSA. The V gene end was trimmed by 5 bases and the J gene end by 1 base; junction bases not matched to a gene: 4. The CDR3 extends over 15 amino acids. CDR3 nucleotide sequence: TGTGCCAGCAGCGCGACAGGGGGCCGGAACACTGAAGCTTTCTTT. It specifies CASSATGGRNTEAFF.

As regards this clonotype: With a much larger clone just one base away, this may be a read error. The chain employs TRBV2 and TRBJ1-5; D is ambiguous. The CDR3 consists of 16 residues. CDR1 SNHLY and CDR2 FYNNEI come from the germline V gene. For the CDR3, the DNA is TGTGCCAGCAGTGACGGCCAGACTTCTAGCAAGCAGCCCCAGCATTTT. Translated: CASSDGQTSSKQPQHF.

The chain recombines TRBV5-5 with TRBJ1-6, with a possible D match to TRBD1 (5 bases). The CDR3 extends over 13 amino acids. V lost 6 bases to trimming and J lost 11 bases, with 15 bases between them. Looked up from germline, CDR1 is SGHKS and CDR2 is YYEKEE (reference sequence). CDR3 sequence: CASNRDQVAPLHF. The CDR3 DNA reads as TGTGCCAGCAACCGGGACCAAGTCGCACCCCTCCACTTT.

This clonotype was seen repeatedly, ten times or more. The genes are TRBV7-2 and TRBJ2-6; 8 positions agree with TRBD1. Trimming at V came to 5 bases and at J to 4 bases, leaving 4 bases not matched to a gene. CDR1 is SGHTA and CDR2 is FQGNSA in the germline V gene. The CDR3 extends over 15 amino acids. In DNA form, the CDR3 reads TGTGCCAGCAGCGCTGACAGGGGAGGGGCCAACGTCCTGACTTTC. As protein: CASSADRGGANVLTF.

This clonotype was detected a few times. This sequence joins TRBV5-1 and TRBJ2-7; possibly TRBD1 for D (6 bases). Trimming stripped 3 bases from V and 7 bases from J, with 17 bases between. The CDR3 is 14 amino acids. Germline lookup yields CDR1 SGHRS and CDR2 YFSETQ. The CDR3 loop is CASSSGQFLGEQYF. DNA for the CDR3: TGCGCCAGCAGCTCTGGACAGTTTTTGGGAGAGCAGTACTTC. Together with reference TRBV5-1 and TRBJ2-7, the CDR3 gives the full variable domain: KAGVTQTPRYLIKTRGQQVTLSCSPISGHRSVSWYQQTPGQGLQFLFEYFSETQRNKGNFPGRFSGRQFSNSRSEMNVSTLELGDSALYLCASSSGQFLGEQYFGPGTRLTVT.

This clonotype was seen only a few times. The V gene is TRBV6-6, the J gene TRBJ2-2; D gene uncertain. V lost 2 bases, J lost 4 bases, and 8 bases lay in between. CDR1 and CDR2 from the germline V gene are MNHNY and SVGAGI (reference sequence). CDR3 size: 14 residues. The CDR3 nucleotides read TGTGCCAGCAGTTACGTCGACACCACCGGGGAGCTGTTTTTT. Protein: CASSYVDTTGELFF.

The chain has TRBV19 and TRBJ2-7, with TRBD1 matching over 7 bases. The V segment lost 3 bases and the J segment 4 bases; nucleotides outside the gene matches: 3. This CDR3 comprises 13 residues. In germline, CDR1 is LNHDA, CDR2 SQIVND (reference sequence). CDR3 sequence (DNA): TGTGCCAGTAGTATGGGCAGGGGGTACGAGCAGTACTTC. Its translation: CASSMGRGYEQYF.

For the CDR3, the DNA is TGTGCCAGCAGTGAAGGACTAGCCTCCTACAATGAGCAGTTCTTC. It translates to CASSEGLASYNEQFF. The rearrangement links TRBV2 to TRBJ2-1; 7 nucleotides align to TRBD2. Per germline, CDR1 SNHLY and CDR2 FYNNEI. The CDR3 extends over 15 amino acids. The ends lost 1 base at V and 0 bases at J; junction bases unmatched: 0.

In DNA form, the CDR3 reads TGCAGCGTTGTTTCTGCGGGGGAGCTGTTTTTT. This codes for CSVVSAGELFF. The J gene is TRBJ2-2, the V gene TRBV29-1, with D hard to call. Per germline, CDR1 SQVTM and CDR2 ANQGSEA. Trimming took 4 bases from V and 8 from J, leaving 8 bases between them. The CDR3 is made up of 11 amino acids.

This clonotype was counted a few times. The chain recombines TRBV18 with TRBJ2-5, with D perhaps TRBD2 (6 bases). The V end was cut by 1 base, the J end by 5 bases, with 14 bases between. Germline lookup yields CDR1 KGHSH and CDR2 LQKENI. CDR3 size: 15 residues. CDR3 bases: TGTGCCAGCTCACCACAGGGGACGGAGGGGGAGACCCAGTACTTC. Its translation: CASSPQGTEGETQYF.